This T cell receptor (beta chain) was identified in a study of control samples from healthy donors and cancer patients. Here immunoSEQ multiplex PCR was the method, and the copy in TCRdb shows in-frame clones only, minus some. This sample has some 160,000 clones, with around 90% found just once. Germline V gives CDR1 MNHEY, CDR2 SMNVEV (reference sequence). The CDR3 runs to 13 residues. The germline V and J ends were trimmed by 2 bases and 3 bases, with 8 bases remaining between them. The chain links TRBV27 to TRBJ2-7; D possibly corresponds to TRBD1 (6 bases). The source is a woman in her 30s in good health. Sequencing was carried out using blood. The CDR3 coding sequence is TGTGCCAGCAGTTTAAAACAGGGCTACGAGCAGTACTTC. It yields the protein CASSLKQGYEQYF.